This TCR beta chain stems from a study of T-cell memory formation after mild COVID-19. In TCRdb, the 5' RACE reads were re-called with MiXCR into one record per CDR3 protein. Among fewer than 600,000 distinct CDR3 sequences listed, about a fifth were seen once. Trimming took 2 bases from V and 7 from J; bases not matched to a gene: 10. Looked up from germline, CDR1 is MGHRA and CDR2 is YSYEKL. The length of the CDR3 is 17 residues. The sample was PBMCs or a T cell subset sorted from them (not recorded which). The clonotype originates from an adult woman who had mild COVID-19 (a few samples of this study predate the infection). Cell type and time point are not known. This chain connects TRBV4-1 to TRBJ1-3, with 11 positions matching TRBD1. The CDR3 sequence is CASSQQTGTGGMNTIYF. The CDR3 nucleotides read TGCGCCAGCAGCCAACAAACCGGGACAGGGGGTATGAACACCATATATTTT.